This T cell receptor beta chain was captured in a study of low-dose radiotherapy and immunotherapy resistance in tumors. Whole-study context: Per fraction, Cohort 1 was given 0.5 Gy every 2 weeks, for a total of 6.5 Gy. Once cycle 1 day 1 began, patients took oral aspirin 300 mg daily for four cycles.

V was cut by 6 bases and J by 6 bases, with 15 bases left in between. The CDR3 has 14 residues. Looked up from germline, CDR1 is MDHEN and CDR2 is SYDVKM. This clonotype has a count of ten or more. Time point noted: before trial treatment. Solid tumors that lacked tumor-infiltrating lymphocytes and were advanced were present in eligible patients. cDNA synthesis used a TRAV/TRBV-specific primer set for both chains. Using a constant-region primer together with a V-primer adapter, TCRs were subjected to approximately 20 PCR cycles of amplification. MiXCR, applied by TCRdb to the reads, yields one record per CDR3 protein. The sample lists some 82,000 distinct CDR3 sequences, approximately 20% occurring once.

The chain uses TRBV28 and TRBJ2-1; tentative D call: TRBD2 (6 bases). The sample here was PBMCs, taken before treatment. This clonotype was sampled from a male donor with prostate cancer. The CDR3 nucleotides read TGTGCCAGCAGCCCATCTGGAGGGAGCAATGAGCAGTTCTTC. It encodes CASSPSGGSNEQFF.